This TCR beta chain was recovered during a study of blood T cell repertoires in COVID-19. Study-wide background: The analysed material was cDNA or gDNA that came from T cells, B-cell-depleted T cells, or PBMCs.

This CDR3 region has 17 residues. CDR1 is LGHNA, CDR2 YSLEER, per germline. Trimming pared 0 bases from V and 0 bases from J, leaving 12 bases between. As processed by the authors: Nucleated cell counts were estimated from reference gene primer amplification. The assay was immunoSEQ multiplex PCR, and TCRdb's table has in-frame clones only and misses some. That table is the source of V, J and clone size, and D and trimming were worked out from the DNA. The data contain about 240,000 clones, roughly 80% of them seen just once; the ten biggest clones take up 3% to 4%. The sequence was collected from a woman aged 18 to 35 with acute or convalescent COVID-19. The sequencing input was peripheral blood. V is TRBV4-3 and J is TRBJ2-1; D call uncertain. CDR3 protein: CASSQDLRKSSYNEQFF. In nucleotides, the CDR3 is TGCGCCAGCAGCCAAGATTTGCGTAAAAGCTCCTACAATGAGCAGTTCTTC.